This T cell receptor (beta chain) comes out of a study of CD8 T cells in Susac syndrome. CDR3 length: 13 amino acids. CDR1 is DFQATT and CDR2 is SNEGSKA in the germline V gene (reference sequence). Trimming at V came to 6 bases and at J to 8 bases, leaving 12 bases not matched to a gene. An input of roughly 0.5 to 1 ug of RNA was subjected to reverse transcription using random hexamers. In TCRdb, the immunoSEQ multiplex PCR reads were re-called with MiXCR into one record per CDR3 protein. The profile shows around 100,000 distinct CDR3 sequences, 95% of them singletons. Points from the study as a whole: The relatively small number of individuals in the TCR sequencing and HLA analysis was acknowledged by the study. There were around 16 Susac-specific public clones in total CD8+ repertoires and a few in CD8+ TEMRA repertoires.

In blood CD8+ and CD4+ T cells, TCR beta underwent sequencing. Negative isolation was used for CD8+ and CD4+ T cells and FACS enrichment for TEMRA cells. As to this clonotype: What it recognizes is unknown.

This TCR was sampled from a human donor with Susac syndrome. Sequencing was carried out using CD8+ T cells from PBMCs. This chain joins TRBV20-1 and TRBJ1-2, with TRBD1 matching 7 bases. The CDR3 region has the DNA TGCAGTGCCCCGGGACAGAGCCAAGTGGGCTACACCTTC. Translated: CSAPGQSQVGYTF.